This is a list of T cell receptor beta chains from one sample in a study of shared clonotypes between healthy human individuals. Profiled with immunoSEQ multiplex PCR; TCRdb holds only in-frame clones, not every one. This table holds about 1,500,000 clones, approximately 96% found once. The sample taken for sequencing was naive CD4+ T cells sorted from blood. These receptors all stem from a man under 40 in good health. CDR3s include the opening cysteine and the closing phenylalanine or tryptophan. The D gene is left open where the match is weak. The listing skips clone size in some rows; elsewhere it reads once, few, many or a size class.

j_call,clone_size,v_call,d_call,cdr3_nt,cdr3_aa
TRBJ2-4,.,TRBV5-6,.,TGTGCCAGCAGCGCGGGACAGTGGAACATTCAGTACTTC,CASSAGQWNIQYF
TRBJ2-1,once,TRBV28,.,TGTGCCAGCAGTCTCCGACAGGACTACAATGAGCAGTTCTTC,CASSLRQDYNEQFF
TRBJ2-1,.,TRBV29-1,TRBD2,TGCAGCGTTGAATCTTCGGGACTAGTCTCTGAGCAGTTCTTC,CSVESSGLVSEQFF
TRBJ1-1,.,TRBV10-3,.,TGTGCCATCAGGGGCGACGCGACTGAAGCTTTCTTT,CAIRGDATEAFF
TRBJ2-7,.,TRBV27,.,TGTGCCAGCAGTCCCCGGGCGATGCTTCTCTACGAGCAGTACTTC,CASSPRAMLLYEQYF
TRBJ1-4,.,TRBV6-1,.,TGTGCCAGCAGTGCCGGGACGGGTCCCTTCCAGTCTGACTCGGAAAAACTGTTTTTT,CASSAGTGPFQSDSEKLFF
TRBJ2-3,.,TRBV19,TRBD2,TGTGCCAGTAGTTTTCTAGCGGGATCAACAGATACGCAGTATTTT,CASSFLAGSTDTQYF
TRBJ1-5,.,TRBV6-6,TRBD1,TGTGCCAGCAGCCCGACAGGGCTGATTCAGCCCCAGCATTTT,CASSPTGLIQPQHF
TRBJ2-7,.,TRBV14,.,TGTGCCAGCAGCCAAGGCACCACAGGGACATTGAACGAGCAGTACTTC,CASSQGTTGTLNEQYF
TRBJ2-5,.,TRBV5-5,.,TGTGCCAGCAGCTTAACGTTGGTTCCGCTTGAGACCCAGTACTTC,CASSLTLVPLETQYF
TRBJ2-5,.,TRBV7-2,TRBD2,TGTGCCAGCAGCTCAGGACTAGCGGGGCCGTCAAAGACCCAGTACTTC,CASSSGLAGPSKTQYF
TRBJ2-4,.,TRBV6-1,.,TGTGCCAGCAGTGGCCTAAGTCTAGACATTCAGTACTTC,CASSGLSLDIQYF
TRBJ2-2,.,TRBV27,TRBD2,TGTGCCAGCAGTTTATTATCACTACTAGCGGGAGAGGACACCGGGGAGCTGTTTTTT,CASSLLSLLAGEDTGELFF
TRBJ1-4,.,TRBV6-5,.,TGTGCCAGCAGTCCGGGCCCGCCTGGGGGAAAACTGTTTTTT,CASSPGPPGGKLFF
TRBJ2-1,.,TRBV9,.,TGTGCCAGCAGCTTTTTAGGGAGCTCCTACAATGAGCAGTTCTTC,CASSFLGSSYNEQFF
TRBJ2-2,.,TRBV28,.,TGTGCCAGCAGTTTAATTAAGTTGGTTGGGACAACGAACACCGGGGAGCTGTTTTTT,CASSLIKLVGTTNTGELFF
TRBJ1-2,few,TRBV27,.,TGTGCCAGCAGTTTCGGCCGGTCGGGCTACACCTTC,CASSFGRSGYTF
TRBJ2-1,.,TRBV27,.,TGTGCCAGCAGAGTGAGCTCCTACAATGAGCAGTTCTTC,CASRVSSYNEQFF
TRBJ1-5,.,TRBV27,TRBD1,TGTGCCAGCAGCTCACTAGGACAGGGCCCCAATCAGCCCCAGCATTTT,CASSSLGQGPNQPQHF
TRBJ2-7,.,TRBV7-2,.,TGTGCCAGCAGCTCGAATCGACAGTCCCAACGGTACGAGCAGTACTTC,CASSSNRQSQRYEQYF
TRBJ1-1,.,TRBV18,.,TGTGCCAGCTCACCAGAGGACAGCTTAGACACTGAAGCTTTCTTT,CASSPEDSLDTEAFF
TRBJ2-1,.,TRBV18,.,TGTGCCAGCTCACTCGCGGACCGCTCCTACAATGAGCAGTTCTTC,CASSLADRSYNEQFF
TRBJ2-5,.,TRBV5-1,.,TGCGCCAGCAGCTTCCAGTTCGAGGAAGAGACCCAGTACTTC,CASSFQFEEETQYF
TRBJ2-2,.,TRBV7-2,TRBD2,TGTGCCAGCAGCTTAGTGGGTCTAGCGGCGAACACCGGGGAGCTGTTTTTT,CASSLVGLAANTGELFF
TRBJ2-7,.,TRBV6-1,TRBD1,TGTGCCAGCAGTTCCCAGGGACAGGGAACCTACGAGCAGTACTTC,CASSSQGQGTYEQYF
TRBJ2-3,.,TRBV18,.,TGTGCCAGCTCACCACGGACAGAGAGCACAGATACGCAGTATTTT,CASSPRTESTDTQYF
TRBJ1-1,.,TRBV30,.,TGTGCCTGGGGGGGTCAGGTGGCTTTCTTT,CAWGGQVAFF
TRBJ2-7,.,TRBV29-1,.,TGCAGCGTTACGACAGGGACTAAATTAGGGCAGTACTTC,CSVTTGTKLGQYF
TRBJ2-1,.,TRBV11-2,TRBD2,TGTGCCAGCAGCTTAGGCAGAGGGAGGGCCGGGTACAATGAGCAGTTCTTC,CASSLGRGRAGYNEQFF
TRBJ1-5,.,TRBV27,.,TGTGCCAGCACCCTCAATCAGCCCCAGCATTTT,CASTLNQPQHF
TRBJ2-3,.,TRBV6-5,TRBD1,TGTGCCAGCAGCTATGACAGGGGAGATACGCAGTATTTT,CASSYDRGDTQYF
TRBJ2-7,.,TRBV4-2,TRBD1,TGTGCCAGCAGCCAAGAAGGGACAGGGTTATACGAGCAGTACTTC,CASSQEGTGLYEQYF
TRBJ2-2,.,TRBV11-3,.,TGTGCCAGCAGCCTCCAGGGAAACACCGGGGAGCTGTTTTTT,CASSLQGNTGELFF
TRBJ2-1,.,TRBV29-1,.,TGCAGCGTTCGCCGGGCCTCCGTATTAGATGAGCAGTTCTTC,CSVRRASVLDEQFF
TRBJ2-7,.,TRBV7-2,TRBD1,TGTGCCAGCAGCTTATCTAGGGGGCTGGTCGAGCAGTACTTC,CASSLSRGLVEQYF
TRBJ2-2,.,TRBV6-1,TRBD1,TGTGCCAGCAGTTCCAGGGGGCAAACCGGGGAGCTGTTTTTT,CASSSRGQTGELFF
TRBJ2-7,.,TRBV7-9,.,TGTGCCAGCAGCTTTGGGCCCGAGCAGTACTTC,CASSFGPEQYF